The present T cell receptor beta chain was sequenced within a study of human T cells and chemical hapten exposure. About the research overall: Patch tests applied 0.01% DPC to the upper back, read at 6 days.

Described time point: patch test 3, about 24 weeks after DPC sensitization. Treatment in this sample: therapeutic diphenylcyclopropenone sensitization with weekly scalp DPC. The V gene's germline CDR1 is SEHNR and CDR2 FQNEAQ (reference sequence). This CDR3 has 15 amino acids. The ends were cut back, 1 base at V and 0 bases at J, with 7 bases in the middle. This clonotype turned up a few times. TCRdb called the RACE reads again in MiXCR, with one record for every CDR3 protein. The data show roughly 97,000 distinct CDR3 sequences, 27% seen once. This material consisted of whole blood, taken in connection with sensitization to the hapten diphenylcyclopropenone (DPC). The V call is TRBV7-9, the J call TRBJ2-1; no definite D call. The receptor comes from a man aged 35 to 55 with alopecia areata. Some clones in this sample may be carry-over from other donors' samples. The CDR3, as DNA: TGTGCCAGCAGCTTAGTTGGCAGCTCCTACAATGAGCAGTTCTTC. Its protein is CASSLVGSSYNEQFF.